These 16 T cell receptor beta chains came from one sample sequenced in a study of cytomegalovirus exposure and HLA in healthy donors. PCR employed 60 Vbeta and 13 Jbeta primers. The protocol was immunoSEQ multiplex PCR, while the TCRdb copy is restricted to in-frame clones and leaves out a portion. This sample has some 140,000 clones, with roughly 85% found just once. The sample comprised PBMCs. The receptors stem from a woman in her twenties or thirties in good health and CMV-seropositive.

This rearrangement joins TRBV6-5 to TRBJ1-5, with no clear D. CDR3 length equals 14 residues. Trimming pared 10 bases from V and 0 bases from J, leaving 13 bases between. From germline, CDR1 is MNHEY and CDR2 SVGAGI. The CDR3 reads CATLWEGSNQPQHF. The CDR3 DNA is TGTGCCACCCTTTGGGAGGGTAGCAATCAGCCCCAGCATTTT.

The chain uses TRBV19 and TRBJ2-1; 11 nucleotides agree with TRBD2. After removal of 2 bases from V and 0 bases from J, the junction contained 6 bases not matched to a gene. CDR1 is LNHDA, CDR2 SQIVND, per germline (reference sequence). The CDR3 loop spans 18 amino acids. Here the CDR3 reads CASSIRLAGLSSYNEQFF. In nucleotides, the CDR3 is TGTGCCAGTAGTATAAGACTAGCGGGACTAAGCTCCTACAATGAGCAGTTCTTC.

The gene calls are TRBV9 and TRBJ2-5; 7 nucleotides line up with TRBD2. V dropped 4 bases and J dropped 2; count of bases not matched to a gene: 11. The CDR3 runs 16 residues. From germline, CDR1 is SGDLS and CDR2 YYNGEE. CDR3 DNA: TGTGCCAGCAGCCCCAGAGCGGGGCACGTTCAAGAGACCCAGTACTTC. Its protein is CASSPRAGHVQETQYF.

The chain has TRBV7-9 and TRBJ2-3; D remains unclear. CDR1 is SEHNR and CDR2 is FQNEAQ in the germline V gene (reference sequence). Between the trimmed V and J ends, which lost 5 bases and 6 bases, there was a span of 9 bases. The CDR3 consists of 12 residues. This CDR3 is CASSPVWDTQYF. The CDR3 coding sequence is TGTGCCAGCAGCCCAGTCTGGGATACGCAGTATTTT.

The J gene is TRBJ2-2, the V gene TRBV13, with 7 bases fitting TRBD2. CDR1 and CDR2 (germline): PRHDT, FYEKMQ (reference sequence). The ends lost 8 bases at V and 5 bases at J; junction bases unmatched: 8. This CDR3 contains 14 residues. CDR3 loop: CASCLGGRTGELFF. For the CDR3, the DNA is TGTGCCAGCTGCCTGGGAGGGAGGACCGGGGAGCTGTTTTTT.

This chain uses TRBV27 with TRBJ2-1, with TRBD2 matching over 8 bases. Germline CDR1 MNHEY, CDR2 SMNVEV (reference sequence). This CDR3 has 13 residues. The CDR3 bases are TGTGTTACTGGACTAGCTCGGGGCGATGAGCAGTTCTTC. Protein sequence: CVTGLARGDEQFF.

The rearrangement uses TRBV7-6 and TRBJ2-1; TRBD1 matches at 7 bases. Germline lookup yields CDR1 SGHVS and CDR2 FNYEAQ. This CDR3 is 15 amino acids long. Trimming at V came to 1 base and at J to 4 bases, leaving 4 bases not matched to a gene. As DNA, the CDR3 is TGTGCCAGCAGCTTAGGAGACAGGGAATACAATGAGCAGTTCTTC. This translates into CASSLGDREYNEQFF.

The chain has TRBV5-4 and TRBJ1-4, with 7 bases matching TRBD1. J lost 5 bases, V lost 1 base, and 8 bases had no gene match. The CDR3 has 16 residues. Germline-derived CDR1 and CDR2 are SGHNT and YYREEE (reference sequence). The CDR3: CASSLWGTGQNEKLFF. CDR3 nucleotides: TGTGCCAGCAGCTTGTGGGGAACGGGACAGAATGAAAAACTGTTTTTT.

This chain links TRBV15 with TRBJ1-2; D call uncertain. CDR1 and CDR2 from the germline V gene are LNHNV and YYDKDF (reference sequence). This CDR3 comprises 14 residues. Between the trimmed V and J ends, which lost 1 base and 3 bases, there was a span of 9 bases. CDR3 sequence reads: CATSRGRMYYGYTF. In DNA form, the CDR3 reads TGTGCCACCAGCAGAGGGCGGATGTACTATGGCTACACCTTC.

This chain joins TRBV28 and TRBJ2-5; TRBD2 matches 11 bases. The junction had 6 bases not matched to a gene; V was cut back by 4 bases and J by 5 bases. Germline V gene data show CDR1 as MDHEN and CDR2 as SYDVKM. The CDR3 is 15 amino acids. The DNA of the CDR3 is TGTGCCAGCAGTTCCTTAGCGGGAGGGGGGGAGACCCAGTACTTC. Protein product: CASSSLAGGGETQYF.

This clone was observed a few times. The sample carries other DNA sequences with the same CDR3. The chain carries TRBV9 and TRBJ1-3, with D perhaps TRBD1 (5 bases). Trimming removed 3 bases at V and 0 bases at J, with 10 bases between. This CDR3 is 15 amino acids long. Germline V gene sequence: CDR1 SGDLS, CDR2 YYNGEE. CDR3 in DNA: TGTGCCAGCAGCGGTGGCGGGGGCTCTGGAAACACCATATATTTT. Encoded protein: CASSGGGGSGNTIYF. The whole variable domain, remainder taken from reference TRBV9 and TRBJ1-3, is DSGVTQTPKHLITATGQRVTLRCSPRSGDLSVYWYQQSLDQGLQFLIQYYNGEERAKGNILERFSAQQFPDLHSELNLSSLELGDSALYFCASSGGGGSGNTIYFGEGSWLTVV.

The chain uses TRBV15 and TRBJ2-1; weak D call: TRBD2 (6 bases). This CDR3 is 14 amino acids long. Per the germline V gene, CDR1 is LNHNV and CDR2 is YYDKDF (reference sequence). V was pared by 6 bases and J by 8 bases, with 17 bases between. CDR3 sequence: CATSPYPTRDEQFF. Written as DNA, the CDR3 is TGTGCCACCAGTCCGTACCCGACTAGGGATGAGCAGTTCTTC.

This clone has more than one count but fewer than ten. This CDR3 is CASRMGGQNTEAFF. The DNA for the CDR3 is TGCGCCAGCAGGATGGGGGGGCAGAACACTGAAGCTTTCTTT. The rearrangement links TRBV5-1 to TRBJ1-1, with TRBD1 as a possible D gene (6 bases). Trimming removed 5 bases at V and 1 base at J, with 12 bases between. This CDR3 is built from 14 residues. Germline V gene lookup returns CDR1 SGHRS and CDR2 YFSETQ.

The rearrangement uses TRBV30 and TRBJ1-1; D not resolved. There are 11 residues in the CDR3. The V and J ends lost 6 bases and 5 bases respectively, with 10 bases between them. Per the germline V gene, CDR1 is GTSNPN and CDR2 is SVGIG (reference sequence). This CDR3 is CACQRGTEAFF. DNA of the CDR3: TGTGCCTGTCAGCGGGGTACTGAAGCTTTCTTT.

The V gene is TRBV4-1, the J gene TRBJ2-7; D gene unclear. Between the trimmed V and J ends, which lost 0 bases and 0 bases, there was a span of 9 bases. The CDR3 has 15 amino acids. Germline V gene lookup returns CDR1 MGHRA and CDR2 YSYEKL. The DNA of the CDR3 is TGCGCCAGCAGCCAAGATTCCCAGGACTCCTACGAGCAGTACTTC. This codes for CASSQDSQDSYEQYF.

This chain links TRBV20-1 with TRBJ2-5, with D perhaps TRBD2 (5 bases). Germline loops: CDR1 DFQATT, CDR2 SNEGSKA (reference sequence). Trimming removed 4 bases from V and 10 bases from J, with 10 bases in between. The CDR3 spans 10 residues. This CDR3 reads CSAILGIQYF. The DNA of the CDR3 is TGCAGTGCTATACTAGGCATCCAGTACTTC.